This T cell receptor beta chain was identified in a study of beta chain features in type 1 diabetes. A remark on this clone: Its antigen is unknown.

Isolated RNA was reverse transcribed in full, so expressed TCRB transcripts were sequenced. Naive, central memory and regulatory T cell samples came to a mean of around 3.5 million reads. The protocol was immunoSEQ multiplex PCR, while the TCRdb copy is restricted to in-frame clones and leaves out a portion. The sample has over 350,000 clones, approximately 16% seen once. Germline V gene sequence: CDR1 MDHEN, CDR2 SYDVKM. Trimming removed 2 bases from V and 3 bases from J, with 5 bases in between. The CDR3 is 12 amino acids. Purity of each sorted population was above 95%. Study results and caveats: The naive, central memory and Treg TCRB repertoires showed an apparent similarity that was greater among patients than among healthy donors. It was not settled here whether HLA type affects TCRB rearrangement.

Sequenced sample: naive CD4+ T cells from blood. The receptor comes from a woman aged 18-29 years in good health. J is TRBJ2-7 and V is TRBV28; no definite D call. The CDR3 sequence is CASSLTVYEQYF. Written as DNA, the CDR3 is TGTGCCAGCAGTTTAACAGTCTACGAGCAGTACTTC.